This T cell receptor (beta chain) was sequenced during a study of shared clonotypes between healthy human individuals. General study findings and limits: Genetic and exposure-history diversity was limited by the few donors. Sampling covered blood only; tissue repertoires likely differ.

A few counts support this clone. The antigen is unknown. V shed 7 bases, J shed 4 bases, and the junction held 4 bases outside the gene matches. Germline CDR1 and CDR2: SNHLY and FYNNEI. The CDR3 spans 13 residues. DNA input for the unsorted PBMC replicate PCRs was about 0.3 ug, roughly 33,000 T cell genomes. The method was immunoSEQ multiplex PCR; TCRdb's version includes in-frame clones alone and lacks a portion of them. Counted here are some 500,000 clones, roughly 85% occurring once; the ten biggest clones make up roughly 12%. Samples left unsorted employed around 95 million PBMCs for genomic DNA. The source material was PBMCs. The sequence derives from a woman in her thirties or forties in good health. Some clones in this sample may be carry-over from other donors' samples. The rearrangement links TRBV2 to TRBJ2-4, with 7 bases aligning to TRBD1. In DNA, the CDR3 is TGTGCCAGCAACCAGGGACAGAAAAACATTCAGTACTTC. Its protein product is CASNQGQKNIQYF. Combining the CDR3 with reference TRBV2 and TRBJ2-4 gives the whole variable domain EPEVTQTPSHQVTQMGQEVILRCVPISNHLYFYWYRQILGQKVEFLVSFYNNEISEKSEIFDDQFSVERPDGSNFTLKIRSTKLEDSAMYFCASNQGQKNIQYFGAGTRLSVL.